Included here is one T cell receptor (beta chain) sequence, with context. Its antigen is not yet known. Per-base quality was not reported, and no clone a single base away is much larger than it. The donors were under 40 Caucasian individuals from Russia, aged about 6 to 95 years, who were systemically healthy. Each donor gave approximately 9.4 milliliters of peripheral blood, drawn into EDTA-treated Vacutainer tubes. Ficoll-Paque density-gradient centrifugation was used to isolate PBMCs, with at least 7 million per sample. Total RNA, at least 5.5 micrograms per sample, was extracted from PBMCs with Trizol reagent. The percentages of naive CD45RAhigh/CD27high T cells were determined by flow cytometry on a PBMC aliquot from every donor. The germline V gene (reference sequence) provides CDR1 DFQATT and CDR2 SNEGSKA. The cysteine opens and the phenylalanine closes a CDR3 of 14 amino acids. Only the CDR3 region is kept as DNA, spanning 42 bases read in frame from base 1.

To prepare the library, 5' RACE was applied. The sequencing machine was an Illumina HiSeq 2500. A second PCR of about 6 to 12 cycles was performed with a sample-barcoded 5' primer and a J-beta primer mix. Each TCR beta cDNA molecule received a unique molecular identifier from a template-switch 5' adaptor carrying 12 random nucleotides. Each sample yielded at least 3 million CDR3-containing paired-end reads. All of the RNA was converted into first-strand cDNA using the Mint cDNA synthesis kit, with a TRBC-specific oligonucleotide serving as the primer. Following uracil-DNA glycosylase treatment, all cDNA underwent a first 18-cycle PCR with the universal primers M1SS and BC2_uni_R. As for how the authors treated the data: For normalization, 1 million high-quality reads, each with a distinct molecular identifier, were randomly selected from each sample. Instead of being binned into consensus sequences, reads with shared molecular identifiers were discarded. MiTCR, with a Q25 quality threshold and the strictest error-elimination algorithm, was used for CDR3 identification, clonotype clustering and error correction. Lower-bound total TCR beta diversity was estimated with a nonparametric unseen species model using Euler transformation. In-frame beta chains were kept once TCRdb had trimmed the public reads at Q25 with fastp and called clones with MiXCR. Identical CDR3 protein sequences are pooled into one entry, listed with their most common genes and DNA. TCRdb, not the original authors, processed these V and J calls. The sample data list about 760,000 distinct CDR3 sequences, and 45% to 70% of these were observed just once. 20% to 30% of the sample goes to the ten largest clones.

The sample is drawn from a study of blood T cells in healthy people across ages (dated by TCRdb to the mid-2010s). About the investigation overall: In model experiments, roughly one uniquely barcoded TCR beta cDNA molecule per two T cells was captured by template switching. Donors of different ages were randomly distributed across sequencing lanes to avoid experimental bias. For two donors (one aged 18 to 30 and one aged 80 or older), the study analyzed two additional independent replicas of 1 million unique cDNA reads from the same blood draw. The donors were divided into four age groups: young (average around 15 years), middle-aged (about 39), aged (approximately 64) and long-lived (approximately 74). Age-related changes in TCR beta repertoire diversity were measured in the study by deep sequencing normalized with unique cDNA molecular identifiers. Overall study outcomes, separate from this receptor: Compared with the aged group, the long-lived group had more naive CD4+ T cells, fewer expanded clones and increased TCR diversity, a pattern suggesting age selection. There was a strong correlation between observed TCR beta diversity and the percentage of naive T cells measured by flow cytometry. Observed TCR beta diversity per million T cells fell roughly linearly with age, and a significant reduction was already apparent by age roughly 41. Because profiling used bulk unsorted PBMCs, naive and antigen-experienced compartments could not be compared conclusively. Total diversity estimates from one million sequenced T cells were considered lower bounds and underestimates. Because the CMV infection status of the donors was unknown, age-related changes in expanded clonotypes may potentially have been confounded.

Sequencing was carried out using blood. The receptor was derived from a man between 40 and 49 years old in good health. Rearrangement joined TRBV20-1 to TRBJ2-5, with 9 bases aligning to TRBD2. The J call could be wrong; TRBJ2-7 is a better fit for the DNA end. The CDR3 loop reads CSAREAGGIYEQYF. In nucleotides, the sequence is TGCAGTGCTAGAGAAGCGGGGGGAATCTACGAGCAGTACTTC.